A single sample gave rise to the 6 T cell receptor beta chains below, sequenced in a study of blood T cell repertoires in COVID-19. Sequenced by immunoSEQ multiplex PCR; TCRdb stores in-frame clones only, minus some. This sample has about 480,000 clones, with roughly 90% found just once. The sample comprised PBMCs or T cells enriched from blood (not recorded which). These TCRs come from a woman in her thirties or forties who had recovered from COVID-19.

The gene calls are TRBV5-1 and TRBJ2-4, with a possible D match to TRBD1 (6 bases). Germline values: CDR1 SGHRS, CDR2 YFSETQ. This CDR3 region has 13 residues. Trimming took off 2 bases at V and 8 bases at J, with 11 bases between the two ends. The CDR3: CASSLTGSDIQYF. CDR3 nucleotide sequence: TGCGCCAGCAGCTTAACAGGGTCGGACATTCAGTACTTC.

This clone has only a few counts. At one of its ends the junction is not consistent with the germline gene, which may arise from a read error. This chain connects TRBV14 to TRBJ1-2; no firm D call. The germline CDR1 and CDR2 sequences are SGHDN and FVKESK. This CDR3 has 13 amino acids. The CDR3 coding sequence is TGTGCCAGCACCCAATCGCCGTATGGCAGCTACACCTTC. Its protein product is CASTQSPYGSYTF.

The genes are TRBV5-4 and TRBJ1-1; D not resolved. V was cut by 0 bases and J by 4 bases, with 7 bases left in between. CDR3 length: 13 amino acids. Germline V CDR1 and CDR2: SGHNT, YYREEE (reference sequence). The CDR3 sequence is CASSLDGLTEAFF. The DNA of the CDR3 is TGTGCCAGCAGCTTGGACGGTCTCACTGAAGCTTTCTTT.

The V call is TRBV6-5, the J call TRBJ1-1; D not certain. Per the germline V gene, CDR1 is MNHEY and CDR2 is SVGAGI. Trimming pared 0 bases from V and 3 bases from J, leaving 8 bases between. The CDR3 is 14 residues long. The chain's CDR3 is CASSYSVSDTEAFF. The CDR3 coding sequence is TGTGCCAGCAGTTACTCCGTATCTGACACTGAAGCTTTCTTT.

V is TRBV27 and J is TRBJ2-1; tentative D call: TRBD2 (5 bases). V dropped 6 bases and J dropped 3 bases, with 15 bases sitting between them. Germline V gives CDR1 MNHEY, CDR2 SMNVEV (reference sequence). The CDR3 is made up of 15 amino acids. The CDR3 DNA is TGTGCCAGCAGGGTGGACTCCACGATCTACAATGAGCAGTTCTTC. Encoded protein: CASRVDSTIYNEQFF.

The V gene is TRBV5-1, the J gene TRBJ1-2; 10 bases are a match to TRBD1. Germline CDR1 and CDR2: SGHRS and YFSETQ. V was clipped by 0 bases and J by 6 bases; unmatched bases: 5. The CDR3 is made up of 15 amino acids. The CDR3 spells CASSLATGGGDGYTF. Here the CDR3 DNA reads TGCGCCAGCAGCTTGGCGACAGGGGGCGGGGATGGCTACACCTTC. The full variable domain, rest sourced from reference TRBV5-1 and TRBJ1-2, is KAGVTQTPRYLIKTRGQQVTLSCSPISGHRSVSWYQQTPGQGLQFLFEYFSETQRNKGNFPGRFSGRQFSNSRSEMNVSTLELGDSALYLCASSLATGGGDGYTFGSGTRLTVV.